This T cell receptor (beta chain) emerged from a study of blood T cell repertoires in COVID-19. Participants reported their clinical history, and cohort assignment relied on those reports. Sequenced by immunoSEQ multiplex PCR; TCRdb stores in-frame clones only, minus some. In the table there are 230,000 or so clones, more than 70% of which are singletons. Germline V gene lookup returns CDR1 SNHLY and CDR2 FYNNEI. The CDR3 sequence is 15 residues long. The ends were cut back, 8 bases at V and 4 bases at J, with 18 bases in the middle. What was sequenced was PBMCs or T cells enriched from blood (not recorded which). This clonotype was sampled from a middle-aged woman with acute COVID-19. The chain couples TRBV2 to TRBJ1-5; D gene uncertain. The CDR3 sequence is CASWAGDGGNQPQHF. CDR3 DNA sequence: TGTGCCAGCTGGGCCGGCGACGGTGGGAATCAGCCCCAGCATTTT.